One sample yielded the 20 T cell receptor beta chains listed below, sequenced in a study of CXCR3-negative and CXCR3-positive naive CD8 T cells. Study-wide findings and caveats: Greater hydrophobicity was found in TRB CDR3s of CXCR3-positive naive cells than of CXCR3-negative naive cells.

These receptors lack a known antigen. Libraries were UMI-labeled 5' RACE TRB cDNA. TCRdb re-called the 5' RACE reads, yielding one record per CDR3 amino acid sequence without DNA. Reported are 150,000 to 170,000 distinct CDR3 sequences; the ten largest clones contain 0.45% to 0.55%. The sample comprised naive CXCR3+ CD8+ T cells from blood. Noted subset: CD45RO-CCR7+CD27+CD95- naive CD8+ T cells expressing CXCR3 (TNR3+). Receptors were obtained from a human donor in good health. Some clones in this sample may be carry-over from other donors' samples.

This chain connects TRBV6-5 to TRBJ2-2. The CDR3 loop spans 14 amino acids. Looked up from germline, CDR1 is MNHEY and CDR2 is SVGAGI. The CDR3: CASSSSHNTGELFF.

This rearrangement joins TRBV7-6 to TRBJ2-1. The CDR3 runs to 16 residues. Germline lookup yields CDR1 SGHVS and CDR2 FNYEAQ. This CDR3 reads CASSHSGQGPNNEQFF.

The chain joins TRBV11-2 to TRBJ2-3. CDR3 length equals 15 residues. Germline V gives CDR1 SGHAT, CDR2 FQNNGV. Here the CDR3 reads CASSLVGWLADTQYF.

The J gene is TRBJ2-5, the V gene TRBV12-3 or TRBV12-4; the TCRdb D gene call, TRBD2, has no DNA to confirm it. CDR3 length equals 14 residues. CDR3 protein: CASRGLAGEETQYF.

The rearrangement links TRBV20-1 to TRBJ2-7; absent DNA, TCRdb's TRBD2 call cannot be checked. Germline V gene lookup returns CDR1 DFQATT and CDR2 SNEGSKA (reference sequence). The CDR3 runs 14 residues. The CDR3 is CSAWSTSGGIEQYF.

The genes are TRBV13 and TRBJ1-1. CDR1 PRHDT and CDR2 FYEKMQ come from the germline V gene (reference sequence). The CDR3 is 13 residues long. CDR3 sequence reads: CASRHQPNTEAFF. The complete variable domain, with remaining parts taken from reference TRBV13 and TRBJ1-1, reads AAGVIQSPRHLIKEKRETATLKCYPIPRHDTVYWYQQGPGQDPQFLISFYEKMQSDKGSIPDRFSAQQFSDYHSELNMSSLELGDSALYFCASRHQPNTEAFFGQGTRLTVV.

This CDR3 is CANPGTNTGELFF. The chain has TRBV18 and TRBJ2-2; TCRdb selects TRBD1, and the lack of DNA leaves this call unchecked. The CDR3 contains 13 residues. Germline lookup yields CDR1 KGHSH and CDR2 LQKENI.

The chain has TRBV28 and TRBJ2-6. There are 16 residues in the CDR3. The germline V gene has CDR1 MDHEN and CDR2 SYDVKM. CDR3 sequence reads: CASSFWGDAGANVLTF.

V and J are TRBV7-9 and TRBJ2-1; TCRdb's D call, TRBD1, is unchecked because there is no DNA. CDR3 size: 16 residues. The germline CDR1 and CDR2 sequences are SEHNR and FQNEAQ (reference sequence). The chain's CDR3 is CASSPAGQQLYNEQFF.

The rearrangement joins TRBV5-6 to TRBJ2-7; TCRdb reports TRBD1, a call that lacks DNA to check it against. CDR3 size: 14 residues. Germline CDR1 reads SGHDT; CDR2 reads YYEEEE. The CDR3 loop reads CASSRGFRVYEQYF.

The rearrangement links TRBV6-6 to TRBJ2-2; TCRdb calls TRBD1, which cannot be checked without DNA. The CDR3 consists of 17 residues. CDR1 and CDR2 from the germline V gene are MNHNY and SVGAGI (reference sequence). The CDR3 loop is CASSYPTGRWDTGELFF.

The chain uses TRBV7-8 and TRBJ1-3. This CDR3 spans 15 amino acids. Germline CDR1 reads SGHVS; CDR2 reads FQNEAQ. The CDR3 protein is CASSLAAFPGNTIYF.

The chain combines TRBV12-3 or TRBV12-4 with TRBJ2-1; TCRdb gives TRBD2 as the D gene, but with no DNA this cannot be confirmed. The CDR3 is made up of 13 amino acids. The CDR3 loop reads CASSLVLAGVQFF.

The chain carries TRBV29-1 and TRBJ1-2; TCRdb returns TRBD1, unconfirmable since there is no DNA. The CDR3 sequence is 17 residues long. The V gene's germline CDR1 is SQVTM and CDR2 ANQGSEA. CDR3 sequence reads: CRVDPASGQAPNYGYTF.

This chain joins TRBV12-3 or TRBV12-4 and TRBJ2-7; lacking DNA, the TRBD1 call made by TCRdb goes unchecked. The CDR3 has 14 residues. The CDR3: CASSLGTGVYEQYF.

The chain joins TRBV3-1 to TRBJ2-3; TCRdb's assignment of TRBD1 cannot be checked, as there is no DNA. Per the germline V gene, CDR1 is LGHDT and CDR2 is YNNKEL (reference sequence). The CDR3 totals 18 residues. The CDR3 reads CASSQGSRGQERTDTQYF.

The genes are TRBV28 and TRBJ2-1. This CDR3 comprises 12 residues. Germline assignment: CDR1 MDHEN and CDR2 SYDVKM. CDR3 protein: CASTFSYNEQFF.

The chain recombines TRBV29-1 with TRBJ2-7. From germline, CDR1 is SQVTM and CDR2 ANQGSEA. The CDR3 totals 13 residues. The CDR3 sequence: CSVQDGSSYEQYF.

The chain uses TRBV28 and TRBJ1-3. Germline V gene sequence: CDR1 MDHEN, CDR2 SYDVKM. This CDR3 contains 14 residues. The CDR3 sequence is CASRIGTSGNTIYF.

The V call is TRBV29-1, the J call TRBJ2-2; TCRdb names TRBD2, which stays unverified in the absence of DNA. CDR3 size: 12 residues. Per germline, CDR1 SQVTM and CDR2 ANQGSEA. The CDR3: CSEGPNTGELFF.